This entry concerns a single T cell receptor beta chain. The sample originates from a study of blood T cells in healthy people across ages. The overall study: When template switching was applied, about one barcoded beta molecule was captured per two T cells.

The use of a sample-barcoded 5' primer and a J-beta primer mix characterized a second PCR of 7 to 11 cycles. Each TCR beta cDNA got a 12-nucleotide random molecular identifier. Each single sample gave us at least 3 million CDR3-containing paired-end reads. Each CDR3 protein gets one entry after TCRdb re-called the 5' RACE reads with MiXCR. The sample yields approximately 800,000 distinct CDR3 sequences, approximately 55% seen once. The sequenced sample was blood. This TCR came from a man older than 75 in good health.

CDR3 bases: TGCAGTGCTGCCGGACAGGAAGGAGGCCAGCCCCAGCATTTT. It yields the protein CSAAGQEGGQPQHF. The chain couples TRBV20-1 to TRBJ1-5; 7 bases are shared with TRBD1. After removal of 5 bases from V and 7 bases from J, the junction contained 11 bases not matched to a gene. This CDR3 is 14 amino acids long. Per germline, CDR1 DFQATT and CDR2 SNEGSKA (reference sequence).